Listed below are T cell receptor beta chains from one sample, sequenced in a study of T-cell memory formation after mild COVID-19. TCRdb processed the 5' RACE reads anew with MiXCR; each CDR3 protein has one entry. The repertoire holds hundreds of thousands of distinct CDR3 sequences, with about 17% as singletons. Input material: PBMCs or a T cell subset sorted from them (not recorded which). The receptors originated from a young man who had mild COVID-19 (a few samples of this study predate the infection). Cell type and time point are not known. Each CDR3 is given with its conserved first and last residue. D genes are given only for firm matches. Not all rows give a size; the values are once, few, many and, for expanded clones, a class.

abundance	j_gene	v_gene	d_gene	CDR3aa	CDR3nt
many	TRBJ1-2	TRBV7-9	TRBD1	CASSSYGTDYGYTF	TGTGCCAGCAGCTCGTACGGGACAGACTATGGCTACACCTTC
once	TRBJ2-5	TRBV5-6	TRBD2	CASSHSGTSGVETQYF	TGTGCCAGCAGCCACTCCGGGACTAGCGGGGTGGAGACCCAGTACTTC
NA	TRBJ2-5	TRBV7-2	TRBD1	CASRYDRVETQYF	TGTGCCAGCAGATATGACAGGGTAGAGACCCAGTACTTC
NA	TRBJ1-6	TRBV20-1	NA	CSARDSGRPLHF	TGCAGTGCTAGAGACTCAGGGAGGCCCCTCCACTTT
NA	TRBJ2-1	TRBV24-1	NA	CATDIGGEQFF	TGTGCCACCGATATCGGGGGTGAGCAGTTCTTC
NA	TRBJ1-1	TRBV12-3/TRBV12-4	NA	CASSLGQTGRTEAFF	TGTGCCAGCAGTCTAGGACAGACCGGGCGGACTGAAGCTTTCTTT
few	TRBJ1-5	TRBV6-1	NA	CASSDRTVSNQPQHF	TGTGCCAGCAGTGACCGGACAGTTAGCAATCAGCCCCAGCATTTT
NA	TRBJ1-2	TRBV5-1	NA	CASSFPGSNYGYTF	TGCGCCAGCAGCTTTCCAGGCTCTAACTATGGCTACACCTTC
few	TRBJ1-1	TRBV29-1	NA	CSVRAFNTEAFF	TGCAGCGTTAGGGCCTTTAACACTGAAGCTTTCTTT
few	TRBJ1-2	TRBV6-5	NA	CASSYQSGAPYLYGYTF	TGTGCCAGCAGTTACCAATCGGGGGCCCCCTACCTTTATGGCTACACCTTC
many	TRBJ2-3	TRBV7-9	NA	CASAVLGESTDTQYF	TGTGCCAGCGCAGTGTTGGGGGAAAGCACAGATACGCAGTATTTT
few	TRBJ1-1	TRBV6-6	TRBD1	CASSYRGRSSLNTEAFF	TGTGCCAGCAGCTACAGGGGGCGAAGTTCTTTGAACACTGAAGCTTTCTTT
NA	TRBJ2-5	TRBV12-3/TRBV12-4	NA	CASSLTTGYQETQYF	TGTGCCAGCAGTTTAACCACAGGGTACCAAGAGACCCAGTACTTC
many	TRBJ2-1	TRBV7-2	TRBD1	CASSLRGPQITSYNEQFF	TGTGCCAGCAGCTTAAGGGGGCCCCAGATCACCTCCTACAATGAGCAGTTCTTC
few	TRBJ2-2	TRBV5-1	NA	CASSLVGPMNTGELFF	TGCGCCAGCAGCCTGGTGGGACCGATGAACACCGGGGAGCTGTTTTTT
NA	TRBJ1-5	TRBV6-5	NA	CASSPTIIRSAQHF	TGTGCCAGCAGTCCCACCATCATACGATCGGCCCAGCATTTT
NA	TRBJ1-2	TRBV10-3	TRBD1	CAIGTGGLYGYTF	TGTGCCATCGGGACAGGGGGCCTCTATGGCTACACCTTC
few	TRBJ2-3	TRBV18	NA	CASSPQRDIGDTQYF	TGTGCCAGCTCACCACAAAGGGACATTGGGGATACGCAGTATTTT
NA	TRBJ2-2	TRBV20-1	NA	CSAHPEKAANTGELFF	TGCAGTGCTCATCCGGAAAAAGCCGCGAACACCGGGGAGCTGTTTTTT
NA	TRBJ2-5	TRBV5-1	NA	CASSLGPALVAGQETQYF	TGCGCCAGCAGCTTAGGCCCAGCGTTGGTGGCAGGGCAAGAGACCCAGTACTTC
NA	TRBJ1-2	TRBV6-2/TRBV6-3	NA	CASSDGLLSGYTF	TGTGCCAGCAGTGATGGACTCCTCTCTGGCTACACCTTC
many	TRBJ1-5	TRBV12-3/TRBV12-4	NA	CASSAGQYNQPQHF	TGTGCCAGCAGTGCAGGACAGTACAATCAGCCCCAGCATTTT
many	TRBJ1-3	TRBV4-1	TRBD1	CASSRQGSGNTIYF	TGCGCCAGCAGCCGACAGGGATCTGGAAACACCATATATTTT
NA	TRBJ1-4	TRBV20-1	NA	CSATTTTATNEKLFF	TGCAGTGCTACCACGACCACGGCAACTAATGAAAAACTGTTTTTT
few	TRBJ1-5	TRBV5-1	NA	CASSWGPSRNQPQHF	TGCGCCAGCAGCTGGGGACCGTCACGAAATCAGCCCCAGCATTTT
few	TRBJ1-2	TRBV5-1	NA	CASSLPVAGVTNYGYTF	TGCGCCAGCAGCTTGCCCGTGGCGGGGGTAACTAACTATGGCTACACCTTC
NA	TRBJ2-3	TRBV20-1	NA	CSGDGYDTQYF	TGCAGTGGGGACGGTTATGATACGCAGTATTTT
NA	TRBJ1-1	TRBV3-1	NA	CASSQNFGWGAFF	TGTGCCAGCAGCCAAAATTTTGGCTGGGGAGCTTTCTTT
NA	TRBJ2-2	TRBV7-8	NA	CASTPHSGTGELFF	TGTGCCAGCACACCACATTCCGGGACCGGGGAGCTGTTTTTT
few	TRBJ2-3	TRBV4-1	TRBD1	CASSHTGVGADTQYF	TGCGCCAGCAGCCACACAGGGGTTGGCGCAGATACGCAGTATTTT
NA	TRBJ1-6	TRBV3-1	NA	CASSQGGGYNSPLHF	TGTGCCAGCAGCCAAGGGGGTGGATATAATTCACCCCTCCACTTT
NA	TRBJ2-3	TRBV12-3/TRBV12-4	TRBD1	CASSLSTGGADTQYF	TGTGCCAGCAGTCTCTCGACAGGGGGCGCAGATACGCAGTATTTT
few	TRBJ1-1	TRBV20-1	NA	CSARAGSYTEAFF	TGCAGTGCTAGAGCAGGGTCCTACACTGAAGCTTTCTTT
few	TRBJ2-1	TRBV9	TRBD2	CASSPGSGTHNEQFF	TGTGCCAGCAGCCCCGGAAGCGGGACCCACAATGAGCAGTTCTTC
few	TRBJ2-3	TRBV11-2	TRBD2	CASSPRSAGPGDTQYF	TGTGCCAGCAGCCCCCGTTCAGCGGGGCCGGGGGATACGCAGTATTTT